The present T cell receptor (beta chain) was sequenced within a study of shared clonotypes between healthy human individuals (dated by TCRdb to the early 2020s). Background for the entire study: A couple of women and a few men aged 18 to 49 years were included in the cohort. For each donor, CD4 naive and CD4 memory were each run on three plates, CD8 naive on two plates, and CD8 memory on one plate. To estimate repertoire size and how much clonotypes are shared between individuals, the study performed deep sequencing of blood TCR repertoires from a few healthy adults. Different laboratories and diverse techniques were used to prepare libraries and sequence TCR repertoires, to increase sequencing depth and limit assay-specific biases. Between about 0.8 and 9 billion PBMCs per donor were obtained by leukapheresis. Paper-wide results and their limitations: Pairwise subsampling led to the expectation that sequencing depth would affect the degree of clonotype sharing among donors. Rarefaction of sorted-subset datasets indicated incomplete sequencing despite the large sequencing depth. Naive subsets generally had larger estimated clonotype richness than memory subsets. Clonotypes shared by all four sorted-subset donors showed higher generation probabilities than non-shared clonotypes. Sampling was restricted to blood, and TCR repertoires in tissues likely differ from the TCR repertoires found in blood. Because the study included only a small number of donors, the genetic and exposure-history diversity represented was limited. Approximately 4.8% of naive CD4, 3.5% of naive CD8, approximately 2.2% of memory CD4, and less than 0.45% of memory CD8 clonotypes were shared across several donors.

Using the deep immunoSEQ assay, TCR CDR3 regions were amplified from genomic DNA by multiplex PCR. For each cell subset, the extracted genomic DNA was distributed evenly across all wells of several immunoSEQ 96-well plates, and each plate served as one replicate. For sorted subsets, approximately 210 ng genomic DNA, equal to 25,000 to 35,000 T cell genomes, was loaded into each replicate PCR. Purified libraries were quantified with a Qubit 3.0 fluorometer, sized on a Bioanalyzer 2100, and re-quantified with the KAPA Library Quantification kit. Each immunoSEQ 96-well plate was sequenced on its own single-read 150-cycle Illumina NextSeq 550 flow cell. The study's own analysis went as follows. Because only junctional sequences without quality scores were contained in the immunoSEQ output, filtering matching that applied to full-length reads could not be performed. To assign V/J genes and CDR3, sequences were annotated using PyIR, a Python wrapper for IgBLAST v1.9, with IMGT germline references. Reads were filtered out if the reads had weak V/J assignments (E-value above 1e-6), no CDR3, stop codons, out-of-frame junctions, or ambiguous translated residues. V3J clonotypes were defined as sequences sharing an identical inferred V gene, J gene, and CDR3 amino acid sequence. To compute the percentage overlap between repertoires, the number of shared unique clonotypes was divided by the size of the smaller repertoire. Three approaches were used to assess repertoire richness: RTK rarefaction, the Chao1 estimator, and Recon v2.1 estimates of unobserved clonotypes. For all TCRbeta clonotypes obtained by the gDNA method from a few donors, generation probabilities were computed with OLGA. TCRdb retrieved this table from immuneACCESS and kept in-frame rearrangements only. Not all clones are present; in checked studies, unresolved V genes account for under half, and no reason is known for the remainder. The DNA gave D and trimming, while V, J and clone size come from that table. This sample holds under 1,100,000 clones; about 74% were observed only once. The ten largest make up roughly 1.5% of the sample.

From the germline V gene (reference sequence), CDR1 is DFQATT and CDR2 is SNEGSKA. V is cut by 5 bases and J by 5 bases, and the space between the germline ends is 1 base. The CDR3 sequence holds 8 residues, the cysteine and phenylalanine included. Left in the record is the CDR3 DNA by itself, 24 bases read in frame from the first base. Donors were healthy HIV-negative adults with no recently reported acute infections or vaccinations. Every donor was a Caucasian adult residing in Nashville, Tennessee, USA. CD4+ T cells were enriched by magnetic negative selection, after which naive cells were positively selected on CD45RA and the negative fraction was taken as the memory subset. Blood was collected by leukapheresis, and PBMCs were isolated by Ficoll-Histopaque density gradient centrifugation and then cryopreserved in liquid nitrogen vapor phase. Analytical flow cytometry was used to check the purity and quantity of each magnetically sorted T cell population. Each sorted fraction had its genomic DNA isolated and then quantified by UV absorbance on a Nanodrop 2000c.

As for this clone: Its antigen is currently not known. One base away there is no much larger clone; base qualities are not given.

In this chain, TRBV20-1 is recombined with TRBJ2-7; no D gene is confidently identified. The source of this sequence is a man aged 18-30 years in good health. Sequencing used memory CD4+ T cells sorted from blood. Per the publication, the cell subset or site label means: CD45RA-negative fraction. The CDR3 is CSADEQYF. At the DNA level, the sequence is TGCAGTGCTGACGAGCAGTACTTC.